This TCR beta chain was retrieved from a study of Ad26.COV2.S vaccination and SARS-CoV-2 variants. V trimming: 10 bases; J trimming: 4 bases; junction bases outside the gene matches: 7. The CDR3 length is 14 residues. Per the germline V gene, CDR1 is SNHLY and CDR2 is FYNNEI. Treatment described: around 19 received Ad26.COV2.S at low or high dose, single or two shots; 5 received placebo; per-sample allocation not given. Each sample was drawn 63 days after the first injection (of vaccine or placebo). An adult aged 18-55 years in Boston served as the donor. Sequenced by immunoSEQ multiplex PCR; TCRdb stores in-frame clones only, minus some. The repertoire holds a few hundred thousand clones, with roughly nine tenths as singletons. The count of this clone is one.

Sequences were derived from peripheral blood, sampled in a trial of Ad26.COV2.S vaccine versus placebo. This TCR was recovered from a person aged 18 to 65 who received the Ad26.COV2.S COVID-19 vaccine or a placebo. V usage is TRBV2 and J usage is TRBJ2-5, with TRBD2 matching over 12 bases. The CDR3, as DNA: TGTGCCACCACAGAGGGACTAGCGGGAGAGACCCAGTACTTC. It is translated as CATTEGLAGETQYF.